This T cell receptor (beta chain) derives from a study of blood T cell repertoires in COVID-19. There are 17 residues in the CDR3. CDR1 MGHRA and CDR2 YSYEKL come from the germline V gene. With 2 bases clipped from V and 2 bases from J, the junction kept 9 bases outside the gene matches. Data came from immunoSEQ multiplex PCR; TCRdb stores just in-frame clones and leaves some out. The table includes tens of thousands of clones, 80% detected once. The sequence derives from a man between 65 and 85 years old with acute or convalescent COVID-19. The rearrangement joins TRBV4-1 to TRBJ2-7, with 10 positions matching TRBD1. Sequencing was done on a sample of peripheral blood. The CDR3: CASSQNPPGTGAYEQYF. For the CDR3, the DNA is TGCGCCAGCAGCCAAAACCCTCCCGGGACAGGGGCCTACGAGCAGTACTTC.